What follows are 4 T cell receptor beta chains derived from one specimen sequenced in a study of cytomegalovirus exposure and HLA in healthy donors (dated by TCRdb to about 2017). Receptor amplification or capture employed the immunoSEQ multiplex PCR assay. For the multiplex PCR, a mixture combining 60 forward primers for TCR Vbeta segments and 13 reverse primers for TCR Jbeta segments was used. This immuneACCESS table, as held by TCRdb, lists in-frame sequences with V and J called but not all clones. Of the missing ones, under half trace to an unresolved V gene in checked studies; the others have no known cause. The sample contains about 210,000 clones, roughly 87% of them found a single time. The ten largest account for roughly 6% of the sample. Sequencing was done on a sample of PBMCs. Receptors were obtained from a middle-aged man in good health and CMV-seropositive.

About this clone: Other nucleotide sequences in the sample specify the same CDR3. The V gene is TRBV30, the J gene TRBJ2-7, with D possibly TRBD2 on 6 matching bases. In germline, CDR1 is GTSNPN, CDR2 SVGIG (reference sequence). This CDR3 comprises 11 residues. V lost 8 bases to trimming and J lost 4 bases, with 12 bases between them. Written as DNA, the CDR3 is TGTGCCCTGGGCGGGGCATACGAGCAGTACTTC. It yields the protein CALGGAYEQYF.

This clone was seen more than once but under ten times. This rearrangement joins TRBV7-2 to TRBJ2-3, with D possibly matching TRBD1 (6 bases). The CDR3 spans 13 residues. V lost 5 bases to trimming and J lost 3 bases, with 9 bases between them. Germline lookup yields CDR1 SGHTA and CDR2 FQGNSA. CDR3 amino acids: CASSLQGTDTQYF. The CDR3 DNA reads as TGTGCCAGCAGCCTACAGGGTACAGATACGCAGTATTTT.

The chain recombines TRBV6-1 with TRBJ2-7, with 7 positions matching TRBD2. CDR1 is MNHNS, CDR2 SASEGT, per germline. Trimming at V came to 10 bases and at J to 6 bases, leaving 18 bases not matched to a gene. The CDR3 loop spans 15 amino acids. CDR3 amino acids: CATKWTKAGVSEQYV. The DNA of the CDR3 is TGTGCCACAAAATGGACTAAGGCGGGAGTCTCCGAGCAGTACGTC.

J is TRBJ1-1 and V is TRBV19; D perhaps matches TRBD1 (5 bases). This CDR3 region has 13 residues. The V end lost 1 base, the J end lost 6 bases, and 9 bases lay between the germline ends. The germline V gene encodes CDR1 LNHDA and CDR2 SQIVND (reference sequence). The CDR3 region has the DNA TGTGCCAGTAGTATAGTAACAGGAGCTGAAGCTTTCTTT. It specifies CASSIVTGAEAFF.